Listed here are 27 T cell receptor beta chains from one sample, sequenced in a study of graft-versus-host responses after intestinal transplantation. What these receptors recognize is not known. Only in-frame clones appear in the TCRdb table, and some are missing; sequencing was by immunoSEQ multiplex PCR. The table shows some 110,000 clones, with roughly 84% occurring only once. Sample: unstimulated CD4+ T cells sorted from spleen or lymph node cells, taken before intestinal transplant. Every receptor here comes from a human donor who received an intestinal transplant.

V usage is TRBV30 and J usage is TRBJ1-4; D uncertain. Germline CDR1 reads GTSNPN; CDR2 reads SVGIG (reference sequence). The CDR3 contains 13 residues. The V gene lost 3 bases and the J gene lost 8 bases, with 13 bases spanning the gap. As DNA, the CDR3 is TGTGCCTGGAGACATCAGATTGGGGAAAAACTGTTTTTT. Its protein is CAWRHQIGEKLFF. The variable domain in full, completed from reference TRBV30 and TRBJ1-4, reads SQTIHQWPATLVQPVGSPLSLECTVEGTSNPNLYWYRQAAGRGLQLLFYSVGIGQISSEVPQNLSASRPQDRQFILSSKKLLLSDSGFYLCAWRHQIGEKLFFGSGTQLSVL.

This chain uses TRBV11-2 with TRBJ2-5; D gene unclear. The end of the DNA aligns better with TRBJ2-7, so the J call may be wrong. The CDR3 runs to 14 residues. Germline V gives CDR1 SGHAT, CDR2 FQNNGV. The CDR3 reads CASSLGYRSYEQYF. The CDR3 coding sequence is TGTGCCAGCAGCTTAGGTTACCGGAGCTACGAGCAGTACTTC.

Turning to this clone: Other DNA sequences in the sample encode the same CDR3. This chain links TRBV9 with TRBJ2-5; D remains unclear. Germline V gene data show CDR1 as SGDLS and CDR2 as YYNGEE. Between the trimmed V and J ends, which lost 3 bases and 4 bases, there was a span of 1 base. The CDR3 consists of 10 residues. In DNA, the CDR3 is TGTGCCAGCAGCGCAGAGACCCAGTACTTC. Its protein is CASSAETQYF.

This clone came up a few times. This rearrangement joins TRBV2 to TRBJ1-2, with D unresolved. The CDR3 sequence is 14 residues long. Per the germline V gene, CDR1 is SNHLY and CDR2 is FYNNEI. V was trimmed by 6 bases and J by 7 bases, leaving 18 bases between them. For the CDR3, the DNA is TGTGCCAGCAGCGCCGTTACCCCGATAGGTGGCTACACCTTC. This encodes CASSAVTPIGGYTF. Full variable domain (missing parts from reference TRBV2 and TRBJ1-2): EPEVTQTPSHQVTQMGQEVILRCVPISNHLYFYWYRQILGQKVEFLVSFYNNEISEKSEIFDDQFSVERPDGSNFTLKIRSTKLEDSAMYFCASSAVTPIGGYTFGSGTRLTVV.

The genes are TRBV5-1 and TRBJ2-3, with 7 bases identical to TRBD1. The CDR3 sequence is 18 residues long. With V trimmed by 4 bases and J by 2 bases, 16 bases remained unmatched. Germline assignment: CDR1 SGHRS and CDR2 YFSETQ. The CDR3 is CASSPHYPTGMITDTQYF. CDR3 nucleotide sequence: TGCGCCAGCAGCCCCCATTACCCGACAGGGATGATCACAGATACGCAGTATTTT.

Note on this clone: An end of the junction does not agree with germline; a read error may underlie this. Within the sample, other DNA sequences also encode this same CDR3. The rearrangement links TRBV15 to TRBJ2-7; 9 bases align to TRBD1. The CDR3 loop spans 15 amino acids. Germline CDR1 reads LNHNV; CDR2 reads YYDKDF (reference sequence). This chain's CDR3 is CATSRERGQGYEQYF. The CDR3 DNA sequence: TGTGCCACCAGTAGAGAACGGGGACAGGGCTACGAGCAGTACTTC. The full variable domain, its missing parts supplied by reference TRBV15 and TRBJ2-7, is DAMVIQNPRYQVTQFGKPVTLSCSQTLNHNVMYWYQQKSSQAPKLLFHYYDKDFNNEADTPDNFQSRRPNTSFCFLDIRSPGLGDTAMYLCATSRERGQGYEQYFGPGTRLTVT.

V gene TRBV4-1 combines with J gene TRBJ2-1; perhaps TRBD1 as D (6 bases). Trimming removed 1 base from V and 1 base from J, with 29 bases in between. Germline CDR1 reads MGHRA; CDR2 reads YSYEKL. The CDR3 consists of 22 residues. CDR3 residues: CASSQGPSTGSSFTRSYNEQFF. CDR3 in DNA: TGCGCCAGCAGCCAAGGACCGTCCACAGGGTCTAGTTTTACGAGGTCCTACAATGAGCAGTTCTTC.

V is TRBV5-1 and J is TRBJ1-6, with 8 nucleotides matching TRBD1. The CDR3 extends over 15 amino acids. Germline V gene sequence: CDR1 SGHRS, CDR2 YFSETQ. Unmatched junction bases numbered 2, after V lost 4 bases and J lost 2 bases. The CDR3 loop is CASSQDRAYNSPLHF. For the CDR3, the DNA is TGCGCCAGCAGCCAGGACAGGGCCTATAATTCACCCCTCCACTTT.

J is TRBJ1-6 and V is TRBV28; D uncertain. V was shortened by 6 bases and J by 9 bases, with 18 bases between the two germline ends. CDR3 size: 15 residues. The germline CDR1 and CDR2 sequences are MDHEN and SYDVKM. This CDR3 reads CASRARPGAFSPLHF. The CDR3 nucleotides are TGTGCCAGCAGAGCCCGACCAGGCGCGTTTTCACCCCTCCACTTT.

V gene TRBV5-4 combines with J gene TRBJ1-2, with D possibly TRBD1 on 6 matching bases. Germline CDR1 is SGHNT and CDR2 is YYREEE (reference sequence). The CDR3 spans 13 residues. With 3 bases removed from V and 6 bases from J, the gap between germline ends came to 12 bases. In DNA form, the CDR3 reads TGTGCCAGCAGCTCACAGGGTATGGATGGCTACACCTTC. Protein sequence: CASSSQGMDGYTF.

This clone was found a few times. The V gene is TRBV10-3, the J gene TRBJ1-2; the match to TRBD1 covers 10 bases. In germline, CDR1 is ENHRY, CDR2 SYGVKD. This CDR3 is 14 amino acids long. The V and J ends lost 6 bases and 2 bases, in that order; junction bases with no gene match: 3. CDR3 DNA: TGTGCCATCAGACGACAGGGGGCAAACTATGGCTACACCTTC. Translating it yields CAIRRQGANYGYTF.

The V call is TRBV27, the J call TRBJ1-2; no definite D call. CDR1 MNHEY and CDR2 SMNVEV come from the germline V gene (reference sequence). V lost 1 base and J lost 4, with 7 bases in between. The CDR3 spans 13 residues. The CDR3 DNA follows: TGTGCCAGCAGTTTATACAGAACCTATGGCTACACCTTC. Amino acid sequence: CASSLYRTYGYTF.

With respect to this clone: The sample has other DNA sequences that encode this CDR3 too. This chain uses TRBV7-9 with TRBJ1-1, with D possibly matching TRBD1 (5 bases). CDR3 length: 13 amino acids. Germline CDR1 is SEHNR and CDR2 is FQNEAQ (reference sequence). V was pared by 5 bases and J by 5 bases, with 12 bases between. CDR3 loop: CASSLRGNTEAFF. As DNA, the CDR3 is TGTGCCAGCAGCCTAAGGGGAAATACTGAAGCTTTCTTT. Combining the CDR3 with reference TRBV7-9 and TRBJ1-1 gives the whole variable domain DTGVSQNPRHKITKRGQNVTFRCDPISEHNRLYWYRQTLGQGPEFLTYFQNEAQLEKSRLLSDRFSAERPKGSFSTLEIQRTEQGDSAMYLCASSLRGNTEAFFGQGTRLTVV.

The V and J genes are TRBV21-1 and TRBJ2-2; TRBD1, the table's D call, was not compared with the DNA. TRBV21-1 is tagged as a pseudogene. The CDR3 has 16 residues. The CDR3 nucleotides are TGTGCCAGCAGCAATCGACAGACACCGAACACCGGGGAGCTGTTTTTT. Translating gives CASSNRQTPNTGELFF.

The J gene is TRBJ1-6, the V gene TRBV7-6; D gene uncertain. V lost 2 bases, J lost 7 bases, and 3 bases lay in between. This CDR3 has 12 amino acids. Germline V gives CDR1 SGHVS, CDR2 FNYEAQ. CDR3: CASSLLNSPLHF. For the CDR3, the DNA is TGTGCCAGCAGCTTACTGAATTCACCCCTCCACTTT.

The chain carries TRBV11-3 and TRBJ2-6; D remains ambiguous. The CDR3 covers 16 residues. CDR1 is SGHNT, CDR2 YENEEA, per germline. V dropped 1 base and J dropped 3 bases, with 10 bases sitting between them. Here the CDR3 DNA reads TGTGCCAGCAGCTTAGGTGTGGGGTTTGGGGCCAACGTCCTGACTTTC. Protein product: CASSLGVGFGANVLTF.

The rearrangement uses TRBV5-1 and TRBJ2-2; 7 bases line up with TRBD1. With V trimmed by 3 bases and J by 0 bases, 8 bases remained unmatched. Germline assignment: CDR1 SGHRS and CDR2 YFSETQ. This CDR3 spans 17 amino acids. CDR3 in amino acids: CASSSQRGTANTGELFF. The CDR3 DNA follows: TGCGCCAGCAGCTCTCAAAGGGGGACAGCGAACACCGGGGAGCTGTTTTTT.

The CDR3 region has the DNA TGTGCCAGCAGCAACAATCCACTAGCCAAAAACATTCAGTACTTC. Its translation is CASSNNPLAKNIQYF. The chain uses TRBV6-5 and TRBJ2-4; D unresolved. Looked up from germline, CDR1 is MNHEY and CDR2 is SVGAGI. The CDR3 length is 15 residues. Trimming shortened V by 6 bases and J by 0 bases, and 12 bases separated the two germline ends.

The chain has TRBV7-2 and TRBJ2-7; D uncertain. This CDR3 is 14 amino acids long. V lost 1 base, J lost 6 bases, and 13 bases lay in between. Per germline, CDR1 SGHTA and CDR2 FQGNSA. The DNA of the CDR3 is TGTGCCAGCAGCTTAGGAGCCCTACAGCTCGAGCAGTACTTC. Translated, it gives CASSLGALQLEQYF.

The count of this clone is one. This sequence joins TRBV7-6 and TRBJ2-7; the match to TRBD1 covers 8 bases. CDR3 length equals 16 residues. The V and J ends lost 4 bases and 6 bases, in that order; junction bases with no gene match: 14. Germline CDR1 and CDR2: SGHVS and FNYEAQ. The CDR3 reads CASSSLGQETQGEQYF. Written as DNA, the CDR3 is TGTGCCAGCAGCTCGCTGGGACAGGAGACCCAGGGCGAGCAGTACTTC.

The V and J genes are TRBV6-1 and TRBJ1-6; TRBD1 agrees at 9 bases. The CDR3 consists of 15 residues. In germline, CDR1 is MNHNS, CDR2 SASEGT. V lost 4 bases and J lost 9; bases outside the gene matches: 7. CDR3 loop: CASSASGQGPSPLHF. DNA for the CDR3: TGTGCCAGCAGTGCCTCGGGACAGGGACCTTCACCCCTCCACTTT.

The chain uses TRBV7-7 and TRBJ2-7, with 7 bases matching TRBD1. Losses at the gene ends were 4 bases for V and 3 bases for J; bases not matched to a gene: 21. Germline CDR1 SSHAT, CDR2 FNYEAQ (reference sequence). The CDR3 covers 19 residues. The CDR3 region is CASSSLPRRGLNQGYEQYF. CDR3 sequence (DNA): TGTGCCAGCAGCTCGTTGCCGCGAAGGGGGCTAAATCAGGGCTACGAGCAGTACTTC.

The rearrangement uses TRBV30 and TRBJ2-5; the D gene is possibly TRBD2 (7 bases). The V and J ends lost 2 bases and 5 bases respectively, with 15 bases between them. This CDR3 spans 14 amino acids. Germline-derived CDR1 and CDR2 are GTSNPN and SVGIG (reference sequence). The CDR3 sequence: CAWSRGGGEETQYF. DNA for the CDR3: TGTGCCTGGAGTAGGGGGGGAGGGGAGGAGACCCAGTACTTC.

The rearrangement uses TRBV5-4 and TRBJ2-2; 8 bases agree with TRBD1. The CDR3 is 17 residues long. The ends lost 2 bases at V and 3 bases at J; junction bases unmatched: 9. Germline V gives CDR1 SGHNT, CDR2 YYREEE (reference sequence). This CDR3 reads CASSFPAGQADTGELFF. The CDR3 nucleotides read TGTGCCAGCAGCTTTCCCGCGGGACAGGCGGACACCGGGGAGCTGTTTTTT.

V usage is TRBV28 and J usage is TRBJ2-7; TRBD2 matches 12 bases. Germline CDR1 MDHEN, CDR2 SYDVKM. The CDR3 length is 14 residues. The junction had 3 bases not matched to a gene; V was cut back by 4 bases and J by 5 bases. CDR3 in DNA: TGTGCCAGCAGTTCTAGCGGGAGGGTCCACGAGCAGTACTTC. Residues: CASSSSGRVHEQYF.

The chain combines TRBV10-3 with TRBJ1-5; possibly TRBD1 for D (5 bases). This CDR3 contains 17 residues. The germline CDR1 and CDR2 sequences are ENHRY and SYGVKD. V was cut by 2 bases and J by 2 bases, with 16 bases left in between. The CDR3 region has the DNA TGTGCCATCAGTGAGGATAAGGGACGGGTCGGCAATCAGCCCCAGCATTTT. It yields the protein CAISEDKGRVGNQPQHF.

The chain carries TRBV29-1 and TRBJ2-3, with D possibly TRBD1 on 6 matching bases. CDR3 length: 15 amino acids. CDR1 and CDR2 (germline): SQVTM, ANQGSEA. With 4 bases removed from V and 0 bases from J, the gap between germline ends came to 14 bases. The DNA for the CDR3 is TGCAGCGTTGTCAGGGCAGGGGCTAGCACAGATACGCAGTATTTT. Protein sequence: CSVVRAGASTDTQYF.